This TCR beta chain was identified during a study of T-cell memory formation after mild COVID-19. Study-wide results and caveats: CD4+ clones that contracted lay mainly in CM and EM; CD8+ ones lay in EMRA.

TCRdb processed the 5' RACE reads anew with MiXCR; each CDR3 protein has one entry. The sample has roughly 280,000 distinct CDR3 sequences, 15% to 20% seen once. Trimming took off 0 bases at V and 4 bases at J, with 9 bases between the two ends. The CDR3 is 14 amino acids. CDR1 is DFQATT and CDR2 is SNEGSKA in the germline V gene (reference sequence). Notes on this clonotype: Its cognate antigen is unknown.

Sequencing was carried out using PBMCs or a T cell subset sorted from them (not recorded which). The sequence was collected from a man between 18 and 35 years old who had mild COVID-19 (a few samples of this study predate the infection). Cell type and time point are not known. The chain has TRBV20-1 and TRBJ1-4; D remains unclear. The CDR3 coding sequence is TGCAGTGCTAGAGATGCGGGGAATAATGAAAAACTGTTTTTT. Translation gives CSARDAGNNEKLFF.